This T cell receptor (beta chain) originates from a study of metastatic and nonmetastatic thyroid tumors. The wider study: Repertoire comparison spanned blood and tumor or nodule tissue of malignant and benign thyroid patients.

Per the authors' pipeline: CDR3 was compared across clinicopathological groups, and the resulting differences were used to build a distant-metastasis classifier for papillary thyroid cancer. TCRdb called clones again from the PCR reads with MiXCR. For this entry, the V and J calls and clone size follow TCRdb and not the study's own pipeline. The repertoire holds 35,000 to 55,000 clones, with 3% to 3.5% as singletons. The study's findings and limits: Within blood and tumor, benign nodules reportedly had significantly lower TCR beta diversity than malignant thyroid tumors did.

Thyroid surgery had not been preceded by any treatment in any patient. This clone was counted many times. What it binds is unknown. This receptor was identified in a female donor with papillary thyroid cancer or a benign thyroid nodule (not recorded which). Some clones in this sample may be carry-over from other donors' samples. Material for sequencing was blood.

The CDR3 here is CSASRRGLQREGDTQYF. CDR3 DNA sequence: TGCAGTGCTAGCCGCCGGGGTCTTCAGCGGGAAGGAGATACGCAGTATTTT. The rearrangement links TRBV20-1 to TRBJ2-3, with 7 bases lining up with TRBD2. The CDR3 length is 17 residues. Germline CDR1 DFQATT, CDR2 SNEGSKA (reference sequence). After removal of 3 bases from V and 5 bases from J, the junction contained 17 bases not matched to a gene.